This T cell receptor beta chain was profiled in a study of T cells after yellow fever vaccination. Notes on the study in general: Abundant bulk-derived clonotypes could contaminate FACS-sorted repertoires.

This clonotype rates as medium-sized. Researchers made TCR cDNA using 5'RACE template switching, and this step added a universal primer site and UMIs. Using its own MiXCR run on the 5' RACE reads, TCRdb lists one record per CDR3 protein. The data contain about 25,000 distinct CDR3 sequences, 3.4% of them seen just once; the ten biggest clones take up 0.75% to 1%. Per germline, CDR1 SGHAT and CDR2 FQNNGV. The CDR3 is made up of 15 amino acids. V was cut by 1 base and J by 5 bases, with 13 bases left in between. The receptor comes from a man aged 18 to 30 who received the YFV17D yellow fever vaccine. The V gene is TRBV11-2, the J gene TRBJ2-3; perhaps TRBD2 as D (6 bases). The source was PBMCs, either bulk or a sorted T-cell subset (CD4+, CD8+, memory, or dextramer-sorted; not recorded which), collected approximately 40 days after the first yellow fever vaccination. CDR3 nucleotide sequence: TGTGCCAGCAGCTTAGGTGGCGGGGTGGTAGATACGCAGTATTTT. It codes for CASSLGGGVVDTQYF.